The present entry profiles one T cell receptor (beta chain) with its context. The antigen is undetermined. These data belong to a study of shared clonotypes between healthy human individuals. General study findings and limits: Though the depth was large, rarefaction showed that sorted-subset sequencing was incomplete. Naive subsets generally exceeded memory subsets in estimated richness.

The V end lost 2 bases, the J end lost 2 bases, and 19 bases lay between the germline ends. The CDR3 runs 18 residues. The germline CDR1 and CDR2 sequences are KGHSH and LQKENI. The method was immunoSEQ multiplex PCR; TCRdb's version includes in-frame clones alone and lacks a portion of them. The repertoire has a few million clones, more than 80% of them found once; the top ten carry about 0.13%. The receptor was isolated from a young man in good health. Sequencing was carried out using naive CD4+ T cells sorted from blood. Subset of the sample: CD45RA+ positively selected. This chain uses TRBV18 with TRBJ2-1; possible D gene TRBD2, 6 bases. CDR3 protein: CASSPDPLLAVTYNEQFF. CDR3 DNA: TGTGCCAGCTCACCAGACCCTTTATTAGCGGTTACCTACAATGAGCAGTTCTTC.